This TCR beta chain emerged from a study of shared clonotypes between healthy human individuals. Using immunoSEQ multiplex PCR, the repertoire was profiled, and TCRdb retains in-frame clones only, with some absent. The sample holds more than 2 million clones, almost 96% seen once. The CDR3 sequence is 15 residues long. Germline V CDR1 and CDR2: LNHDA, SQIVND (reference sequence). Trimming took 5 bases from V and 2 from J; bases not matched to a gene: 6. This TCR came from a man in his late teens or twenties in good health. The genes are TRBV19 and TRBJ2-1, with TRBD1 identical over 7 bases. Material for sequencing was naive CD4+ T cells sorted from blood. Regarding subset: CD45RA+ positively selected. DNA for the CDR3: TGTGCCAGTAGTTTCCCGGGACAGACCTACAATGAGCAGTTCTTC. Translation gives CASSFPGQTYNEQFF.